This is a list of T cell receptor beta chains from one sample in a study of shared clonotypes between healthy human individuals. Clones were read by immunoSEQ multiplex PCR, and TCRdb kept only the in-frame ones, dropping some. The sample contains over a million clones, 75% of which appear only once. Sequenced: memory CD4+ T cells sorted from blood. The receptors were sampled from a young man in good health. The CDR3 runs from the conserved cysteine through the conserved F or W. The D gene is left open where the match is weak. Part of the rows lack a size; the others show once, few, many or a class for expanded clones.

CDR3 length	V gene	D gene	J gene	clone size	CDR3 DNA	CDR3 protein
15	TRBV18	NA	TRBJ1-6	NA	TGTGCCAGCTCACCGTTGGATTCGTATAATTCACCCCTCCACTTT	CASSPLDSYNSPLHF
15	TRBV27	NA	TRBJ2-5	NA	TGTGCCAGCAGTTTTGAGGGGAAAACTCAAGAGACCCAGTACTTC	CASSFEGKTQETQYF
14	TRBV6-5	NA	TRBJ1-2	NA	TGTGCCAGCAGTCAGGGGCAATTCCCCCATGGCTACACCTTC	CASSQGQFPHGYTF
12	TRBV15	TRBD2	TRBJ2-5	NA	TGTGCCACCGCAGTCTCGGGAGGGACCCAGTACTTC	CATAVSGGTQYF
16	TRBV6-5	TRBD1	TRBJ2-3	NA	TGTGCCAGCAGTTTAGTGGGACAGCCCCTCACAGATACGCAGTATTTT	CASSLVGQPLTDTQYF
17	TRBV19	NA	TRBJ2-7	NA	TGTGCCAGTAGTATAGATGCTTCCACTCACATCCCCTACGAGCAGTACTTC	CASSIDASTHIPYEQYF
13	TRBV29-1	TRBD1	TRBJ1-2	NA	TGCAGCGTTCACCGGACAGGGAGTATCGGCTACACCTTC	CSVHRTGSIGYTF
15	TRBV5-5	NA	TRBJ2-7	NA	TGTGCCAGCAGCTTGGGGAGCGGGCTCTCCTACGAGCAGTACTTC	CASSLGSGLSYEQYF
14	TRBV5-6	NA	TRBJ1-2	NA	TGTGCCAGCAGCCAGTTGAGGGGGGACTATGGCTACACCTTC	CASSQLRGDYGYTF
14	TRBV30	NA	TRBJ1-2	NA	TGTGCCTGTCTGAACCCGATCCGAGCGGCTGGCTACACCTTC	CACLNPIRAAGYTF
12	TRBV11-2	NA	TRBJ2-7	NA	TGTGCCAGCAGCCGAAACTACAGAGAGGAGTACTTC	CASSRNYREEYF
15	TRBV18	TRBD1	TRBJ2-2	few	TGTGCCAGCTCACCACGGACAGGGAGGACCGGGGAGCTGTTTTTT	CASSPRTGRTGELFF
12	TRBV6-5	TRBD1	TRBJ1-1	NA	TGTGCCAGCAGTTCTACAGGGGCTGAAGCTTTCTTT	CASSSTGAEAFF
13	TRBV5-6	NA	TRBJ2-5	NA	TGTGCCAGCAGCTTCGGACAGCTCGAGACCCAGTACTTC	CASSFGQLETQYF
14	TRBV11-2	NA	TRBJ1-6	NA	TGTGCCAGCAGCTTAGTGTTCGGAAATTCACCCCTCCACTTT	CASSLVFGNSPLHF
15	TRBV6-5	NA	TRBJ2-7	NA	TGTGCCAGCAGTTACGGTCCCCTTTCTAGCTACGAGCAGTACTTC	CASSYGPLSSYEQYF
13	TRBV2	NA	TRBJ2-1	NA	TGTGCCAGCAGTGCTTGGGCGAGCAATGAGCAGTTCTTC	CASSAWASNEQFF
13	TRBV7-2	NA	TRBJ2-7	NA	TGTGCCAGCAGTCCACGGGTAGCCTACGAGCAGTACTTC	CASSPRVAYEQYF
16	TRBV18	NA	TRBJ1-3	NA	TGTGCCAGCTCACAATCTGAGGGGCTCACGGGAAACACCATATATTTT	CASSQSEGLTGNTIYF
10	TRBV20-1	NA	TRBJ2-1	NA	TGCAGTGCTAGGATAGGTGAGCAGTTCTTC	CSARIGEQFF
14	TRBV18	NA	TRBJ2-5	NA	TGTGCCAGCTCACCATTAGGGGACGGAGAGACCCAGTACTTC	CASSPLGDGETQYF
15	TRBV5-1	TRBD2	TRBJ2-2	NA	TGCGCCAGCAGCTTGCTAGCGGGAGACGTCGGGGAGCTGTTTTTT	CASSLLAGDVGELFF
15	TRBV4-3	NA	TRBJ1-2	NA	TGCGCCAGCAGCCAAGATAATAAGGCGTCCTATGGCTACACCTTC	CASSQDNKASYGYTF
14	TRBV10-3	NA	TRBJ2-5	NA	TGTGCCATCAGTGCTCCCAGCACGTGGGAGACCCAGTACTTC	CAISAPSTWETQYF
15	TRBV5-1	NA	TRBJ1-5	NA	TGCGCCAGCAGCTTAAACTCCGGGGGGAATCAGCCCCAGCATTTT	CASSLNSGGNQPQHF
15	TRBV6-1	NA	TRBJ1-1	NA	TGTGCCAGCAGTGAAAGAGTTGGGGGCCAGGCTGAAGCTTTCTTT	CASSERVGGQAEAFF